This T cell receptor beta chain was documented in a study of blood T cell repertoires in COVID-19. As for the study in general: Samples came from the United States, Italy and Spain, spanning acute and convalescent COVID-19. PBMCs, B-cell-depleted T cells, or T cells provided the cDNA or gDNA that made up the material.

Sequencing was performed with immunoSEQ multiplex PCR; in TCRdb, only in-frame clones are kept and a portion is missing. The profile shows about 140,000 clones, more than 75% of them singletons. Material for sequencing was peripheral blood. The receptor's source is a man aged 55-75 years with acute or convalescent COVID-19.

The CDR3 sequence is CAWSVTGVYNSPLHF. CDR3 sequence (DNA): TGTGCCTGGAGTGTTACAGGAGTCTATAATTCACCCCTCCACTTT. The chain is built from TRBV30 and TRBJ1-6; TRBD1 might be the D (5 bases). This CDR3 comprises 15 residues. Trimming removed 0 bases at V and 3 bases at J, with 9 bases between. CDR1 and CDR2 (germline): GTSNPN, SVGIG (reference sequence).